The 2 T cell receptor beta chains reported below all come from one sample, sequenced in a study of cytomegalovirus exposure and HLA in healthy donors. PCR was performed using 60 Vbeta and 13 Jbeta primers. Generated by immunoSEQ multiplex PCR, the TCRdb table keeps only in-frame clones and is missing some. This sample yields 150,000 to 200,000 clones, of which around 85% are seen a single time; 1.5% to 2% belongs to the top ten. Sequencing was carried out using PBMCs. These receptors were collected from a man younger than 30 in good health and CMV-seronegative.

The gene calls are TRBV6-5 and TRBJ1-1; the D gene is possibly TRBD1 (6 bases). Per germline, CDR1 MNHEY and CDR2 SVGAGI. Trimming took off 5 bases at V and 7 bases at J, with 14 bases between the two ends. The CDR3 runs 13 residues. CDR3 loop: CASSENRVGEAFF. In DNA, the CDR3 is TGTGCCAGCAGTGAAAACAGGGTCGGTGAAGCTTTCTTT.

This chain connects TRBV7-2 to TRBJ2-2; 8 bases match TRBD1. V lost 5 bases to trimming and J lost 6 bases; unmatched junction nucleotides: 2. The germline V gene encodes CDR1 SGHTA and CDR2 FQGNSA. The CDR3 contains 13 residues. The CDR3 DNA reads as TGTGCCAGCAGCAAACAGGGGGCCGGGGAGCTGTTTTTT. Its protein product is CASSKQGAGELFF.